This TCR beta chain was documented in a study of brain T cells in children with intractable seizures. Only in-frame clones appear in the TCRdb table, and some are missing; sequencing was by immunoSEQ multiplex PCR. Among hundreds of thousands of clones listed, more than 85% were seen once. This CDR3 comprises 11 residues. The V end was cut by 8 bases, the J end by 8 bases, with 12 bases between. Germline V CDR1 and CDR2: SEHNR, FQNEAQ (reference sequence). Stated time point: blood from clinic visit 5 months post-surgery; TSC patient then seizure free. This TCR was recovered from a boy in the first two years of life with tuberous sclerosis and intractable seizures. Source: peripheral blood, taken 4 to 6 months after surgery. V and J are TRBV7-9 and TRBJ1-2; D possibly corresponds to TRBD1 (6 bases). CDR3 region: CASRTVLGYTF. The DNA for the CDR3 is TGTGCCAGCCGGACAGTGCTAGGCTACACCTTC.